This TCR beta chain was retrieved from a study of cytomegalovirus exposure and HLA in healthy donors. Study results and caveats: A previous analysis found most TCR beta V segments productive roughly 90% or roughly 30% of the time.

As concerns this clone: Antigen: not known.

PCR amplification relied on 60 Vbeta primers (plus 13 Jbeta primers). Sequencing used immunoSEQ multiplex PCR; TCRdb keeps in-frame clones, though not all of them. Altogether 150,000 to 200,000 clones are present, roughly 83% being singletons, with the ten largest covering roughly 0.4%. This clonotype was obtained from a male donor in good health and CMV-seropositive. Material: PBMCs.

Here the CDR3 reads CASSFRYNEQFF. CDR3 bases: TGTGCCAGCAGCTTTCGGTACAATGAGCAGTTCTTC. The rearrangement uses TRBV21-1 and TRBJ2-1; TRBD2 is taken as the D call from the table, unchecked against the DNA. TRBV21-1 is marked as a pseudogene. The CDR3 sequence is 12 residues long.